This T cell receptor (beta chain) was recorded in a study of T-cell reconstitution after alpha-beta-depleted transplantation in children. Overall study findings and caveats: Reportedly, only several hundred clones from non-depleted graft cells drove alpha-beta T-cell counts at about two months.

This CDR3 has 13 amino acids. Germline assignment: CDR1 SGHVS and CDR2 FNYEAQ. V was pared by 7 bases and J by 2 bases, with 10 bases between. Unique molecular identifiers were incorporated during preparation of the TCRbeta library. Each CDR3 protein gets one entry after TCRdb re-called the PCR reads with MiXCR. In the table there are fewer than 500,000 distinct CDR3 sequences, roughly two fifths of which are singletons. On this clonotype: Its target is unknown.

The material was PBMCs, obtained before TCRalphabeta/CD19-depleted stem cell transplant. The sequence came from a girl aged 2-10 years with aplastic anemia, due to receive a stem cell transplant. The chain recombines TRBV7-6 with TRBJ2-3; the D gene is possibly TRBD1 (5 bases). In DNA form, the CDR3 reads TGTGCCAGCACGGCGGACACCACAGATACGCAGTATTTT. Its protein is CASTADTTDTQYF.